These 5 T cell receptor beta chains share one sample of origin, sequenced in a study of cytomegalovirus exposure and HLA in healthy donors. PCR employed 60 Vbeta and 13 Jbeta primers. The repertoire was sequenced with immunoSEQ multiplex PCR; TCRdb's copy has only in-frame clones and lacks some. The top ten hold 1.5% of the sample, which has 160,000 or so clones, roughly 83% seen once. Sequencing was carried out using PBMCs. These receptors were obtained from a young woman in good health and CMV-seronegative.

The chain links TRBV7-9 to TRBJ2-1, with D tentatively TRBD1 (5 bases). Germline CDR1 and CDR2: SEHNR and FQNEAQ (reference sequence). V was cut by 2 bases and J by 1 base, with 9 bases left in between. The CDR3 is 15 residues long. Here the CDR3 reads CASSLLAGSYNEQFF. DNA of the CDR3: TGTGCCAGCAGCTTATTAGCAGGGTCCTACAATGAGCAGTTCTTC.

The chain employs TRBV19 and TRBJ1-1; D remains ambiguous. From germline, CDR1 is LNHDA and CDR2 SQIVND (reference sequence). Trimming cost V 7 bases and J 4 bases, with 10 bases left between them. This CDR3 has 12 residues. Written as DNA, the CDR3 is TGTGCCAGTACTTTGGGCAGCACTGAAGCTTTCTTT. It encodes CASTLGSTEAFF.

The CDR3 loop reads CASSLGDKGYTDTQYF. The CDR3 nucleotides are TGTGCCAGCAGTCTCGGGGACAAAGGATACACAGATACGCAGTATTTT. The chain combines TRBV27 with TRBJ2-3; perhaps TRBD1 as D (6 bases). The CDR3 extends over 16 amino acids. V lost 5 bases and J lost 2, with 17 bases in between. In germline, CDR1 is MNHEY, CDR2 SMNVEV (reference sequence).

The chain links TRBV4-2 to TRBJ2-7; D ambiguous. CDR3 length: 15 residues. Germline lookup yields CDR1 LGHNA and CDR2 YNFKEQ. The V end was cut by 0 bases, the J end by 0 bases, with 9 bases between. DNA of the CDR3: TGTGCCAGCAGCCAAGATGTGGAGAGCTCCTACGAGCAGTACTTC. Translating it yields CASSQDVESSYEQYF.

The chain carries TRBV9 and TRBJ2-6; maybe TRBD2 (6 bases). Trimming took 0 bases from V and 0 from J, leaving 16 bases between them. Germline loops: CDR1 SGDLS, CDR2 YYNGEE. There are 19 residues in the CDR3. This chain's CDR3 is CASSVELGGGPSGANVLTF. In nucleotides, the CDR3 is TGTGCCAGCAGCGTAGAGCTGGGAGGAGGGCCCTCTGGGGCCAACGTCCTGACTTTC.